The next 10 T cell receptor beta chains were all read from a single sample in a study of resident and recirculating memory T cells in vitiligo. Sequencing used immunoSEQ multiplex PCR; TCRdb keeps in-frame clones, though not all of them. There are around 76,000 clones in the sample; more than 85% occur only once, and roughly 5% lies in the top ten. Sequenced: blood. These receptors were taken from a male donor with vitiligo.

The V and J genes are TRBV5-1 and TRBJ2-2; a weak D match, TRBD2 (7 bases). The CDR3 loop spans 16 amino acids. The germline V gene encodes CDR1 SGHRS and CDR2 YFSETQ. V was trimmed by 4 bases and J by 5 bases, leaving 18 bases between them. The CDR3 sequence is CASSPGTMRGTGELFF. The CDR3 bases are TGCGCCAGCAGCCCTGGGACAATGCGGGGGACCGGGGAGCTGTTTTTT. Full variable domain (missing parts from reference TRBV5-1 and TRBJ2-2): KAGVTQTPRYLIKTRGQQVTLSCSPISGHRSVSWYQQTPGQGLQFLFEYFSETQRNKGNFPGRFSGRQFSNSRSEMNVSTLELGDSALYLCASSPGTMRGTGELFFGEGSRLTVL.

The chain combines TRBV4-1 with TRBJ2-1; tentative D call: TRBD2 (5 bases). Germline V CDR1 and CDR2: MGHRA, YSYEKL. The CDR3 spans 15 residues. With 2 bases removed from V and 3 bases from J, the gap between germline ends came to 11 bases. CDR3 nucleotide sequence: TGCGCCAGCAGCCAACAAACCGGGAACTACAATGAGCAGTTCTTC. Translating it yields CASSQQTGNYNEQFF.

This clone was seen once. The rearrangement links TRBV27 to TRBJ2-3; possible D gene TRBD2, 6 bases. Germline V gene data show CDR1 as MNHEY and CDR2 as SMNVEV (reference sequence). The CDR3 is 13 amino acids. Trimming took 10 bases from V and 0 from J, leaving 11 bases between them. The CDR3 loop is CATGLFSTDTQYF. DNA of the CDR3: TGTGCCACGGGACTGTTTAGCACAGATACGCAGTATTTT.

The J gene is TRBJ1-6, the V gene TRBV5-1, with D uncertain. Between the trimmed V and J ends, which lost 0 bases and 7 bases, there was a span of 5 bases. The CDR3 has 13 amino acids. Germline assignment: CDR1 SGHRS and CDR2 YFSETQ. CDR3 amino acids: CASSLGENSPLHF. The CDR3 nucleotides are TGCGCCAGCAGCTTGGGCGAGAATTCACCCCTCCACTTT.

In regard to this clone: The junction departs from germline at one end; a sequencing error may be responsible. The chain employs TRBV6-1 and TRBJ1-5; 8 nucleotides line up with TRBD1. Germline V gives CDR1 MNHNS, CDR2 SASEGT. This CDR3 spans 14 amino acids. This CDR3 is CTSSDTGGSQPQHF. The CDR3 coding sequence is TGTACCAGCAGTGACACAGGGGGTAGTCAGCCCCAGCATTTT.

This clone was recorded once. The chain uses TRBV15 and TRBJ1-2; 9 nucleotides match TRBD1. The CDR3 extends over 18 amino acids. Germline V gives CDR1 LNHNV, CDR2 YYDKDF (reference sequence). Trimming cost V 2 bases and J 7 bases; bases outside gene matches: 17. CDR3 DNA sequence: TGTGCCACCAGCAGATCTGAGGCTTACAGGGGGCGCCCGGTTGGCTACACCTTC. This codes for CATSRSEAYRGRPVGYTF.

CDR3 amino acids: CASSQDTPGSGNTIYF. The CDR3 coding sequence is TGCGCCAGCAGCCAAGATACCCCGGGGTCGGGAAACACCATATATTTT. The rearrangement joins TRBV4-3 to TRBJ1-3; D not certain. The CDR3 covers 16 residues. The germline V gene encodes CDR1 LGHNA and CDR2 YSLEER. V lost 0 bases and J lost 4, with 13 bases in between.

The chain carries TRBV28 and TRBJ2-3, with 8 bases identical to TRBD1. V gave up 3 bases and J gave up 1 base; unmatched junction bases: 3. Germline V gene lookup returns CDR1 MDHEN and CDR2 SYDVKM. The CDR3 runs to 15 residues. The CDR3 DNA follows: TGTGCCAGCAGTTTCCCGGGACAGGGCACAGATACGCAGTATTTT. Translating gives CASSFPGQGTDTQYF.

V gene TRBV7-2 combines with J gene TRBJ2-7; D is undetermined. Trimming cost V 2 bases and J 3 bases, with 14 bases left between them. CDR1 is SGHTA, CDR2 FQGNSA, per germline. This CDR3 region has 15 residues. The CDR3 region is CASSLPRSLYYEQYF. The CDR3 bases are TGTGCCAGCAGCTTACCTCGAAGCCTGTACTACGAGCAGTACTTC.

This chain joins TRBV25-1 and TRBJ1-1; unclear D gene. The CDR3 is made up of 11 amino acids. V lost 2 bases to trimming and J lost 10 bases, with 8 bases between them. CDR1 is MGHDK and CDR2 is SYGVNS in the germline V gene. DNA for the CDR3: TGTGCCAGCAGTGAACTTACCGGAGCTTTCTTT. Protein sequence: CASSELTGAFF.